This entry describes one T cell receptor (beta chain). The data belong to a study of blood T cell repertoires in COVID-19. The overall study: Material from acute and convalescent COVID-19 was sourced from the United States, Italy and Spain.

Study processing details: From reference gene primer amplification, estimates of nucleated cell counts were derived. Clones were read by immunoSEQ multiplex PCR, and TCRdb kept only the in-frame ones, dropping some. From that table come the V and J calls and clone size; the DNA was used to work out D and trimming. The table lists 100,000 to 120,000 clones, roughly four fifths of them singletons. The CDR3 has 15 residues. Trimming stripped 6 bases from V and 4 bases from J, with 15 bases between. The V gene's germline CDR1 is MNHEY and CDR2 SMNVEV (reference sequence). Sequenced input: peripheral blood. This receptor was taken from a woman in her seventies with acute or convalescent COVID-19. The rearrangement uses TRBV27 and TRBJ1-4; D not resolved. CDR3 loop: CASRASTQINEKLFF. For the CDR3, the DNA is TGTGCCAGCAGAGCTTCAACCCAAATTAATGAAAAACTGTTTTTT.